This T cell receptor (beta chain) appears in the sequencing data of a study of PD-L1 blockade in urothelial cancer. Across the study: The patients' atezolizumab therapy, 1,200 mg intravenously every 3 weeks, started in 2014.

The time point denotes: peripheral blood 6 weeks after treatment start. Trimming pared 5 bases from V and 2 bases from J, leaving 6 bases between. This CDR3 comprises 11 residues. Germline V lookup: CDR1 DFQATT, CDR2 SNEGSKA (reference sequence). Spiked synthetic TCR analogs estimated absolute template abundance per PCR. Using immunoSEQ multiplex PCR, the repertoire was profiled, and TCRdb retains in-frame clones only, with some absent. The sample has around 110,000 clones; 85% to 90% are singletons. The J gene is TRBJ1-2, the V gene TRBV20-1, with D uncertain. This clonotype was obtained from a man between 60 and 75 years old with urothelial cancer. The starting material was PBMCs, obtained around atezolizumab (anti-PD-L1) treatment. CDR3 in DNA: TGCAGTGCTCGAACAAACTATGGCTACACCTTC. This sequence encodes CSARTNYGYTF.